Shown below are 23 T cell receptor beta chains from a single sample sequenced in a study of PD-1 blockade in classical Hodgkin lymphoma. Measured with immunoSEQ multiplex PCR; TCRdb has only the in-frame clones, and not every one. The sample records around 40,000 clones, more than 70% being singletons. Patients all relapsed after autologous stem cell transplantation, and there was variation in brentuximab vedotin exposure. Sample: peripheral blood mononuclear cells (PBMCs), taken at baseline. These receptor sequences come from a human donor with classical Hodgkin lymphoma.

The count of this clone is one. The J gene is TRBJ2-2, the V gene TRBV7-9, with D perhaps TRBD1 (5 bases). This CDR3 has 14 amino acids. The V end was cut by 11 bases, the J end by 0 bases, with 13 bases between. The V gene's germline CDR1 is SEHNR and CDR2 FQNEAQ (reference sequence). The DNA for the CDR3 is TGTGCCTGCACCTCAGGGACGAACACCGGGGAGCTGTTTTTT. Residues: CACTSGTNTGELFF. The variable domain in full, with the rest retrieved from reference TRBV7-9 and TRBJ2-2, is DTGVSQNPRHKITKRGQNVTFRCDPISEHNRLYWYRQTLGQGPEFLTYFQNEAQLEKSRLLSDRFSAERPKGSFSTLEIQRTEQGDSAMYLCACTSGTNTGELFFGEGSRLTVL.

This chain links TRBV7-2 with TRBJ1-1, with D perhaps matching TRBD1 (5 bases). Germline values: CDR1 SGHTA, CDR2 FQGNSA. The V and J ends lost 1 base and 1 base respectively, with 7 bases between them. The CDR3 runs 14 residues. CDR3 amino acids: CASSLEGWNTEAFF. In DNA, the CDR3 is TGTGCCAGCAGCTTAGAGGGGTGGAACACTGAAGCTTTCTTT.

This clone has a single count. V is TRBV28 and J is TRBJ2-7; D is uncertain. V was trimmed by 10 bases and J by 5 bases, leaving 18 bases between them. CDR3 size: 13 residues. The germline V gene has CDR1 MDHEN and CDR2 SYDVKM. The CDR3 loop reads CATQRPDIDEQYF. The CDR3 DNA reads as TGTGCCACCCAACGCCCCGATATCGACGAGCAGTACTTC.

This clone has more than one count but fewer than ten. The CDR3 coding sequence is TGTGCCAGCAGCTTAGTTATGCAGGGCACTGAAGCTTTCTTT. Encoded protein: CASSLVMQGTEAFF. The chain combines TRBV11-2 with TRBJ1-1, with D perhaps matching TRBD1 (5 bases). Trimming stripped 1 base from V and 4 bases from J, with 10 bases between. Germline V gene data show CDR1 as SGHAT and CDR2 as FQNNGV. This CDR3 has 14 residues.

In DNA, the CDR3 is TGTGCCAGCAGCTTGGCCGACAGGACCGACACCGGGGAGCTGTTTTTT. Its translation is CASSLADRTDTGELFF. The V call is TRBV5-6, the J call TRBJ2-2; tentatively, D is TRBD1 (6 bases). Germline lookup yields CDR1 SGHDT and CDR2 YYEEEE. This CDR3 comprises 16 residues. Between the trimmed V and J ends, which lost 0 bases and 3 bases, there was a span of 12 bases. Full variable domain (outside the CDR3, taken from reference TRBV5-6 and TRBJ2-2): DAGVTQSPTHLIKTRGQQVTLRCSPKSGHDTVSWYQQALGQGPQFIFQYYEEEERQRGNFPDRFSGHQFPNYSSELNVNALLLGDSALYLCASSLADRTDTGELFFGEGSRLTVL.

The V and J genes are TRBV9 and TRBJ1-2; 12 positions agree with TRBD1. The CDR3 loop spans 15 amino acids. V was clipped by 4 bases and J by 6 bases; unmatched bases: 7. Per the germline V gene, CDR1 is SGDLS and CDR2 is YYNGEE. CDR3 bases: TGTGCCAGCAGCTCCCGGGACAGGGGGCGCGATGGCTACACCTTC. It is translated as CASSSRDRGRDGYTF.

The chain combines TRBV4-1 with TRBJ1-1, with unresolved D. CDR3 length: 16 amino acids. The germline gives CDR1 MGHRA, CDR2 YSYEKL. V was trimmed by 1 base and J by 1 base, leaving 13 bases between them. CDR3 loop: CASSQAPAPRNTEAFF. The CDR3 bases are TGCGCCAGCAGCCAAGCCCCGGCACCCCGGAACACTGAAGCTTTCTTT.

The chain couples TRBV5-6 to TRBJ1-5, with 9 positions matching TRBD1. The CDR3 loop spans 17 amino acids. Germline CDR1 reads SGHDT; CDR2 reads YYEEEE. J lost 4 bases, V lost 4 bases, and 12 bases had no gene match. CDR3 DNA: TGTGCCAGCAGCCGCAGGACAGGGGCTGGGAGTAATCAGCCCCAGCATTTT. Translating it yields CASSRRTGAGSNQPQHF. Supplemented by reference TRBV5-6 and TRBJ1-5, the full variable domain reads DAGVTQSPTHLIKTRGQQVTLRCSPKSGHDTVSWYQQALGQGPQFIFQYYEEEERQRGNFPDRFSGHQFPNYSSELNVNALLLGDSALYLCASSRRTGAGSNQPQHFGDGTRLSIL.

The chain combines TRBV5-1 with TRBJ1-3, with 11 bases fitting TRBD1. CDR1 SGHRS and CDR2 YFSETQ come from the germline V gene. With 3 bases clipped from V and 8 bases from J, the junction kept 13 bases outside the gene matches. CDR3 length equals 17 residues. CDR3 region: CASSSDLGQGASDTIYF. Here the CDR3 DNA reads TGCGCCAGCAGCTCCGACCTTGGACAGGGGGCGTCGGACACCATATATTTT. The whole variable domain, remainder taken from reference TRBV5-1 and TRBJ1-3, is KAGVTQTPRYLIKTRGQQVTLSCSPISGHRSVSWYQQTPGQGLQFLFEYFSETQRNKGNFPGRFSGRQFSNSRSEMNVSTLELGDSALYLCASSSDLGQGASDTIYFGEGSWLTVV.

This sequence joins TRBV7-2 and TRBJ2-5; D is ambiguous. Germline CDR1 reads SGHTA; CDR2 reads FQGNSA. The CDR3 is made up of 15 amino acids. Between the trimmed V and J ends, which lost 0 bases and 5 bases, there was a span of 13 bases. CDR3 in amino acids: CASSLAVVHWETQYF. In DNA form, the CDR3 reads TGTGCCAGCAGCTTAGCGGTTGTCCACTGGGAGACCCAGTACTTC. Based on the CDR3 plus reference TRBV7-2 and TRBJ2-5, the full variable domain is GAGVSQSPSNKVTEKGKDVELRCDPISGHTALYWYRQSLGQGLEFLIYFQGNSAPDKSGLPSDRFSAERTGGSVSTLTIQRTQQEDSAVYLCASSLAVVHWETQYFGPGTRLLVL.

On this clone itself: It differs at one base from a far larger clone, so likely a read error. The V gene is TRBV7-9, the J gene TRBJ2-4, with 10 bases fitting TRBD1. The trim removed 5 bases at V and 2 bases at J, leaving 12 bases unmatched. From germline, CDR1 is SEHNR and CDR2 FQNEAQ (reference sequence). The CDR3 spans 18 residues. CDR3 sequence (DNA): TGTGCCAGCAGCCATACCCCGACAGGGGGCCTCCCCAAAAACATTCAGTACTTC. Translated, it gives CASSHTPTGGLPKNIQYF. Based on the CDR3 plus reference TRBV7-9 and TRBJ2-4, the full variable domain is DTGVSQNPRHKITKRGQNVTFRCDPISEHNRLYWYRQTLGQGPEFLTYFQNEAQLEKSRLLSDRFSAERPKGSFSTLEIQRTEQGDSAMYLCASSHTPTGGLPKNIQYFGAGTRLSVL.

The chain recombines TRBV6-5 with TRBJ1-2; the match to TRBD1 covers 7 bases. V shed 5 bases, J shed 1 base, and the junction held 1 base outside the gene matches. The CDR3 extends over 13 amino acids. The V gene's germline CDR1 is MNHEY and CDR2 SVGAGI. CDR3 nucleotide sequence: TGTGCCAGCAGTCCAGGGGGTAACTATGGCTACACCTTC. Encoded protein: CASSPGGNYGYTF.

This sequence joins TRBV5-4 and TRBJ2-2; 13 positions agree with TRBD2. Germline V gene data show CDR1 as SGHNT and CDR2 as YYREEE (reference sequence). J was trimmed by 7 bases and V by 4 bases; bases with no gene match: 10. This CDR3 comprises 17 residues. The CDR3 nucleotides read TGTGCCAGCAGCCCAGGGACTAGCGGGGTCCTCCACGGGGAGCTGTTTTTT. The encoded protein is CASSPGTSGVLHGELFF. Drawing the rest from reference TRBV5-4 and TRBJ2-2, the complete variable domain is ETGVTQSPTHLIKTRGQQVTLRCSSQSGHNTVSWYQQALGQGPQFIFQYYREEENGRGNFPPRFSGLQFPNYSSELNVNALELDDSALYLCASSPGTSGVLHGELFFGEGSRLTVL.

The chain has TRBV2 and TRBJ1-4; D gene uncertain. Trimming removed 5 bases at V and 0 bases at J, with 13 bases between. Germline assignment: CDR1 SNHLY and CDR2 FYNNEI. The CDR3 has 16 residues. CDR3 nucleotides: TGTGCCAGCAGTCCGTCTGACGGGGCAACTAATGAAAAACTGTTTTTT. This codes for CASSPSDGATNEKLFF. Supplemented by reference TRBV2 and TRBJ1-4, the full variable domain reads EPEVTQTPSHQVTQMGQEVILRCVPISNHLYFYWYRQILGQKVEFLVSFYNNEISEKSEIFDDQFSVERPDGSNFTLKIRSTKLEDSAMYFCASSPSDGATNEKLFFGSGTQLSVL.

V and J are TRBV7-2 and TRBJ2-1; 8 bases map to TRBD1. Trimming removed 5 bases from V and 10 bases from J; junction bases left unmatched: 7. In germline, CDR1 is SGHTA, CDR2 FQGNSA. This CDR3 region has 13 residues. CDR3 nucleotide sequence: TGTGCCAGCAGCCCGGGACAGGAATTAGAGCAGTTCTTC. Translating gives CASSPGQELEQFF. Based on the CDR3 plus reference TRBV7-2 and TRBJ2-1, the full variable domain is GAGVSQSPSNKVTEKGKDVELRCDPISGHTALYWYRQSLGQGLEFLIYFQGNSAPDKSGLPSDRFSAERTGGSVSTLTIQRTQQEDSAVYLCASSPGQELEQFFGPGTRLTVL.

This clone occurred a few times. The chain carries TRBV6-1 and TRBJ2-7, with no clear D. CDR3 length: 13 amino acids. CDR1 and CDR2 from the germline V gene are MNHNS and SASEGT. The V gene lost 7 bases and the J gene lost 7 bases, with 17 bases spanning the gap. As DNA, the CDR3 is TGTGCCAGCATGAATTCCCCTTTGGGGGAGCAGTACTTC. This sequence encodes CASMNSPLGEQYF.

The chain joins TRBV20-1 to TRBJ2-4, with D unclear. The germline gives CDR1 DFQATT, CDR2 SNEGSKA (reference sequence). V lost 4 bases, J lost 2 bases, and 0 bases lay in between. CDR3 length equals 10 residues. DNA for the CDR3: TGCAGTGCTACCAAAAACATTCAGTACTTC. Translation: CSATKNIQYF.

The chain joins TRBV7-2 to TRBJ1-4; the match to TRBD1 covers 7 bases. Germline V CDR1 and CDR2: SGHTA, FQGNSA. V lost 3 bases to trimming and J lost 8 bases; unmatched junction nucleotides: 6. This CDR3 contains 14 residues. The CDR3 loop is CASSFDRAGEKLFF. The CDR3 nucleotides are TGTGCCAGCAGCTTCGACAGGGCGGGAGAAAAACTGTTTTTT.

In the case of this clone: The sample holds other DNA sequences that translate to the same CDR3. V usage is TRBV29-1 and J usage is TRBJ1-3; D gene ambiguous. This CDR3 has 12 residues. CDR1 is SQVTM, CDR2 ANQGSEA, per germline. Deletions cut 4 bases from V and 4 bases from J, with 8 bases between. This CDR3 is CSVGTDGNTIYF. The CDR3 nucleotides read TGCAGCGTTGGGACGGACGGAAACACCATATATTTT. The full variable domain, with the rest looked up from reference TRBV29-1 and TRBJ1-3, is SAVISQKPSRDICQRGTSLTIQCQVDSQVTMMFWYRQQPGQSLTLIATANQGSEATYESGFVIDKFPISRPNLTFSTLTVSNMSPEDSSIYLCSVGTDGNTIYFGEGSWLTVV.

This clone was seen a handful of times. The chain employs TRBV7-2 and TRBJ1-1; TRBD1 agrees at 7 bases. With V trimmed by 5 bases and J by 4 bases, 4 bases remained unmatched. This CDR3 has 13 amino acids. Germline V gene data show CDR1 as SGHTA and CDR2 as FQGNSA. The DNA for the CDR3 is TGTGCCAGCAGCGCCTACAGGGGCACTGAAGCTTTCTTT. Protein product: CASSAYRGTEAFF.

The gene calls are TRBV9 and TRBJ1-1; D not certain. The germline V gene encodes CDR1 SGDLS and CDR2 YYNGEE. The CDR3 length is 13 residues. The V end lost 0 bases, the J end lost 1 base, and 4 bases lay between the germline ends. The DNA of the CDR3 is TGTGCCAGCAGCGTAGATTGGAACACTGAAGCTTTCTTT. Translating gives CASSVDWNTEAFF.

The chain joins TRBV15 to TRBJ1-5; unclear D gene. Per germline, CDR1 LNHNV and CDR2 YYDKDF (reference sequence). V was trimmed by 0 bases and J by 2 bases, leaving 5 bases between them. The CDR3 length is 14 residues. Here the CDR3 DNA reads TGTGCCACCAGCAGAGACAGAGGCAATCAGCCCCAGCATTTT. This translates into CATSRDRGNQPQHF.

V usage is TRBV7-2 and J usage is TRBJ2-5, with TRBD1 matching over 10 bases. The junction had 4 bases not matched to a gene; V was cut back by 5 bases and J by 4 bases. Per germline, CDR1 SGHTA and CDR2 FQGNSA. This CDR3 region has 14 residues. The CDR3 is CASSTGTGAETQYF. The CDR3 bases are TGTGCCAGCAGCACCGGGACAGGGGCAGAGACCCAGTACTTC.